The 21 T cell receptor beta chains presented below share a single source sample, sequenced in a study of blood T cell repertoires in COVID-19. Sequenced by immunoSEQ multiplex PCR; TCRdb stores in-frame clones only, minus some. Of under 20,000 clones in the sample, roughly nine tenths were seen once. Specimen: peripheral blood. The receptors come from a man in his sixties with active COVID-19.

Only one count was recorded for this clone. The gene calls are TRBV29-1 and TRBJ2-7; 8 nucleotides line up with TRBD1. The CDR3 consists of 13 residues. Germline CDR1 and CDR2: SQVTM and ANQGSEA. V lost 4 bases to trimming and J lost 2 bases; unmatched junction nucleotides: 4. The CDR3 spells CSVGLDRAYEQYF. As DNA, the CDR3 is TGCAGCGTTGGATTGGACAGGGCCTACGAGCAGTACTTC.

The rearrangement joins TRBV5-1 to TRBJ2-1; the match to TRBD2 covers 8 bases. Germline V gives CDR1 SGHRS, CDR2 YFSETQ. The V and J ends lost 0 bases and 10 bases, in that order; junction bases with no gene match: 9. CDR3 length: 15 amino acids. CDR3 DNA sequence: TGCGCCAGCAGCTTGGTCGGGGGGGGCCCAGAAGAGCAGTTCTTC. Translated, it gives CASSLVGGGPEEQFF.

J is TRBJ2-3 and V is TRBV10-2, with 13 bases matching TRBD2. Germline-derived CDR1 and CDR2 are WSHSY and SAAADI. The CDR3 sequence is 13 residues long. V was pared by 8 bases and J by 6 bases, with 2 bases of the junction left unmatched. CDR3 DNA sequence: TGCGCCAGCGAGACTAGCGGGGGGGATACGCAGTATTTT. Translating it yields CASETSGGDTQYF.

Only a few counts were recorded for this clone. The genes are TRBV27 and TRBJ2-3, with D possibly being TRBD2 (5 bases). Germline values: CDR1 MNHEY, CDR2 SMNVEV (reference sequence). Trimming took 6 bases from V and 5 from J, leaving 12 bases between them. This CDR3 is built from 13 residues. In DNA, the CDR3 is TGTGCCAGCAGGCGCCTAGCCGGAGATACGCAGTATTTT. Its protein is CASRRLAGDTQYF.

The chain links TRBV2 to TRBJ2-1; TRBD2 might be the D (7 bases). The V gene's germline CDR1 is SNHLY and CDR2 FYNNEI. The CDR3 runs to 14 residues. Trimming removed 8 bases at V and 7 bases at J, with 18 bases between. This CDR3 is CASLLGRGGNEQFF. The CDR3 region has the DNA TGTGCCAGCTTATTGGGGAGGGGGGGTAATGAGCAGTTCTTC.

The genes are TRBV4-2 and TRBJ2-3; the match to TRBD2 covers 8 bases. CDR3 length: 17 amino acids. Germline CDR1 reads LGHNA; CDR2 reads YNFKEQ. V lost 0 bases to trimming and J lost 1 base; unmatched junction nucleotides: 6. CDR3 loop: CASSQDHRRGGTDTQYF. The CDR3 DNA reads TGTGCCAGCAGCCAAGATCATCGGCGGGGGGGCACAGATACGCAGTATTTT.

This clone is a singleton in its sample. The chain joins TRBV4-2 to TRBJ2-5; 9 bases agree with TRBD1. The tail of the sequence fits TRBJ2-7 better, so the J call may be wrong. The CDR3 is 16 amino acids. Germline-derived CDR1 and CDR2 are LGHNA and YNFKEQ. For the CDR3, the DNA is TGTGCCAGCAGCCAAGCGGCTGGGACAGGGATGTACGAGCAGTACTTC. This codes for CASSQAAGTGMYEQYF.

The rearrangement uses TRBV9 and TRBJ2-3, with D possibly TRBD2 on 5 matching bases. The ends were cut back, 4 bases at V and 0 bases at J, with 12 bases in the middle. The CDR3 loop spans 15 amino acids. Germline V gene data show CDR1 as SGDLS and CDR2 as YYNGEE. The CDR3, as DNA: TGTGCCAGCAGCTTACTAGATACTAGCACAGATACGCAGTATTTT. Its translation is CASSLLDTSTDTQYF.

A single count supports this clone. The gene calls are TRBV5-1 and TRBJ2-5; weak D call: TRBD2 (5 bases). V lost 2 bases, J lost 2 bases, and 10 bases lay in between. Per germline, CDR1 SGHRS and CDR2 YFSETQ. The CDR3 contains 14 residues. This chain's CDR3 is CASSFERPQETQYF. CDR3 sequence (DNA): TGCGCCAGCAGCTTTGAGCGGCCTCAAGAGACCCAGTACTTC.

The rearrangement links TRBV28 to TRBJ1-6; 9 bases match TRBD1. CDR3 length equals 14 residues. The junction had 4 bases not matched to a gene; V was cut back by 6 bases and J by 7 bases. Germline CDR1 reads MDHEN; CDR2 reads SYDVKM. The CDR3 sequence is CASRWTGENSPLHF. For the CDR3, the DNA is TGTGCCAGCAGATGGACAGGGGAGAATTCACCCCTCCACTTT.

The chain joins TRBV25-1 to TRBJ1-5, with 10 bases lining up with TRBD1. This CDR3 has 13 amino acids. V lost 4 bases, J lost 6 bases, and 0 bases stayed unmatched. Germline CDR1 reads MGHDK; CDR2 reads SYGVNS. CDR3 sequence: CASSGTGGQPQHF. The CDR3 region has the DNA TGTGCCAGCAGTGGGACAGGGGGTCAGCCCCAGCATTTT.

V usage is TRBV28 and J usage is TRBJ1-5, with 9 bases lining up with TRBD1. The ends lost 6 bases at V and 6 bases at J; junction bases unmatched: 15. CDR1 is MDHEN, CDR2 SYDVKM, per germline. The CDR3 totals 17 residues. The CDR3 DNA reads as TGTGCCAGCAGGGTTACAGGGGGCGTACTCGCAGGTCAGCCCCAGCATTTT. Translated, it gives CASRVTGGVLAGQPQHF.

V and J are TRBV18 and TRBJ2-3, with a possible D match to TRBD2 (6 bases). V lost 0 bases, J lost 0 bases, and 10 bases lay in between. This CDR3 spans 16 amino acids. Germline-derived CDR1 and CDR2 are KGHSH and LQKENI. CDR3 bases: TGTGCCAGCTCACCACCGCATCTAGCGAGCACAGATACGCAGTATTTT. Translated: CASSPPHLASTDTQYF.

This clone was detected only once. The chain recombines TRBV7-9 with TRBJ2-1, with TRBD2 identical over 11 bases. This CDR3 region has 19 residues. Germline V gives CDR1 SEHNR, CDR2 FQNEAQ (reference sequence). With 3 bases clipped from V and 3 bases from J, the junction kept 13 bases outside the gene matches. CDR3 DNA sequence: TGTGCCAGCAGCTTTGGAACTAGCGGGAGAACCGGGGGCTACAATGAGCAGTTCTTC. This gives the protein CASSFGTSGRTGGYNEQFF.

The V gene is TRBV18, the J gene TRBJ1-1, with D possibly TRBD1 on 6 matching bases. The CDR3 contains 13 residues. Trimming shortened V by 2 bases and J by 11 bases, and 15 bases separated the two germline ends. Per the germline V gene, CDR1 is KGHSH and CDR2 is LQKENI. CDR3 sequence reads: CASSPSGTPGAFF. CDR3 bases: TGTGCCAGCTCACCATCGGGGACACCCGGGGCTTTCTTT.

The V and J genes are TRBV10-3 and TRBJ2-3; maybe TRBD1 (6 bases). The germline gives CDR1 ENHRY, CDR2 SYGVKD. This CDR3 is built from 14 residues. Deletions cut 7 bases from V and 3 bases from J, with 14 bases between. The CDR3 region is CAITAQGSTDTQYF. The CDR3 DNA is TGTGCCATCACTGCGCAGGGGTCAACAGATACGCAGTATTTT.

This clone was observed a few times. The chain employs TRBV6-6 and TRBJ1-6; no reliable D call. Per the germline V gene, CDR1 is MNHNY and CDR2 is SVGAGI (reference sequence). Trimming took 2 bases from V and 9 from J, leaving 11 bases between them. The length of the CDR3 is 14 residues. CDR3 region: CASSYRAEGSPLHF. In nucleotides, the CDR3 is TGTGCCAGCAGTTACAGGGCAGAGGGTTCACCCCTCCACTTT.

Notes on this clone: Other nucleotide sequences from this sample produce the same CDR3. This sequence joins TRBV9 and TRBJ2-5; D possibly corresponds to TRBD2 (5 bases). The germline V gene has CDR1 SGDLS and CDR2 YYNGEE. This CDR3 region has 17 residues. V gave up 0 bases and J gave up 2 bases, with 17 bases separating them. The CDR3 DNA reads as TGTGCCAGCAGCGTAGAGCCCCGGTCTAGCCGGCAAGAGACCCAGTACTTC. It translates to CASSVEPRSSRQETQYF.

The table lists this clone with a count of one. The J gene is TRBJ2-1, the V gene TRBV6-5, with TRBD2 matching over 13 bases. The CDR3 runs to 15 residues. V was clipped by 11 bases and J by 8 bases; unmatched bases: 12. Germline V CDR1 and CDR2: MNHEY, SVGAGI. The CDR3 here is CACAGTSGVGDEQFF. In DNA, the CDR3 is TGTGCCTGCGCGGGGACTAGCGGGGTTGGAGATGAGCAGTTCTTC.

This chain uses TRBV2 with TRBJ2-7, with a possible D match to TRBD2 (6 bases). The germline gives CDR1 SNHLY, CDR2 FYNNEI. V was clipped by 5 bases and J by 0 bases, with 11 bases between them. CDR3 size: 14 residues. The DNA of the CDR3 is TGTGCCAGCAGTAGCCGGGACTCCTCCTACGAGCAGTACTTC. Residues: CASSSRDSSYEQYF. Full variable domain (outside the CDR3, taken from reference TRBV2 and TRBJ2-7): EPEVTQTPSHQVTQMGQEVILRCVPISNHLYFYWYRQILGQKVEFLVSFYNNEISEKSEIFDDQFSVERPDGSNFTLKIRSTKLEDSAMYFCASSSRDSSYEQYFGPGTRLTVT.

In DNA form, the CDR3 reads TGCGCCAGCAGCTTACAGGCAAGGAACACTGAAGCTTTCTTT. Its translation is CASSLQARNTEAFF. The chain links TRBV4-1 to TRBJ1-1, with D perhaps TRBD1 (5 bases). V was shortened by 5 bases and J by 1 base, with 11 bases between the two germline ends. The CDR3 is 14 residues long. Germline CDR1 MGHRA, CDR2 YSYEKL.